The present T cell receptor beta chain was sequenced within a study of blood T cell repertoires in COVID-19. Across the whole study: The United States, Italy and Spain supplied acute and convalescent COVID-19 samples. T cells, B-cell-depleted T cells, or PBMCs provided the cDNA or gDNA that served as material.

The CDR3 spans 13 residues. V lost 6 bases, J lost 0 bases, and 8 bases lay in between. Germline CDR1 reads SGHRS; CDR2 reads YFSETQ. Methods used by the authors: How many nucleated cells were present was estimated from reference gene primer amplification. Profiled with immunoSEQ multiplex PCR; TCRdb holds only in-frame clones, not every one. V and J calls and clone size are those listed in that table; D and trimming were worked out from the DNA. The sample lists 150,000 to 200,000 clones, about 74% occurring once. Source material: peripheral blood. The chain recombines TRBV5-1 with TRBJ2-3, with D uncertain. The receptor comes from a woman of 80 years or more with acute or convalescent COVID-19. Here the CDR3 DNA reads TGCGCCAGCAACGCGCCTAGCACAGATACGCAGTATTTT. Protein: CASNAPSTDTQYF.